Following are 16 T cell receptor beta chains from one sample sequenced in a study of beta chain features in type 1 diabetes. cDNA synthesis used the whole RNA isolate, giving expressed TCRB sequences. TCRdb's table, derived via immunoSEQ multiplex PCR, lists solely in-frame clones and lacks some. This table has about 370,000 clones, approximately 16% appearing once. Sequencing input: naive CD4+ T cells from blood. Source of these receptors: a woman aged 18 to 35 in good health.

The chain uses TRBV27 and TRBJ2-6; no clear D. V lost 0 bases to trimming and J lost 0 bases, with 15 bases between them. The germline gives CDR1 MNHEY, CDR2 SMNVEV (reference sequence). The CDR3 is 19 residues long. CDR3 DNA sequence: TGTGCCAGCAGTTTATCCGTAACAGTCCCGTTCTCTGGGGCCAACGTCCTGACTTTC. Protein sequence: CASSLSVTVPFSGANVLTF.

V and J are TRBV4-3 and TRBJ2-7; 8 nucleotides agree with TRBD1. Germline lookup yields CDR1 LGHNA and CDR2 YSLEER. With V trimmed by 0 bases and J by 7 bases, 11 bases remained unmatched. The CDR3 spans 16 residues. In nucleotides, the CDR3 is TGCGCCAGCAGCCAAGATTACAGGGGGGCGTCACGGGAGCAGTACTTC. This gives the protein CASSQDYRGASREQYF.

This clone was counted only a few times. The CDR3 sequence: CASSLSAQGAGELFF. The CDR3 nucleotides are TGCGCCAGCAGCTTGTCGGCGCAGGGGGCCGGGGAGCTGTTTTTT. The V gene is TRBV5-1, the J gene TRBJ2-2; 7 bases line up with TRBD1. The germline CDR1 and CDR2 sequences are SGHRS and YFSETQ. J lost 6 bases, V lost 1 base, and 6 bases had no gene match. The CDR3 loop spans 15 amino acids.

A few counts support this clone. The chain recombines TRBV7-2 with TRBJ2-1, with D possibly TRBD2 on 6 matching bases. V was clipped by 4 bases and J by 7 bases, with 14 bases between them. Germline V CDR1 and CDR2: SGHTA, FQGNSA. The CDR3 has 14 amino acids. CDR3 sequence: CASSWLTRGNEQFF. The CDR3 DNA follows: TGTGCCAGCAGCTGGCTGACTAGAGGGAATGAGCAGTTCTTC.

This rearrangement joins TRBV7-9 to TRBJ2-2, with 14 nucleotides matching TRBD2. The CDR3 covers 16 residues. V shed 5 bases, J shed 7 bases, and the junction held 6 bases outside the gene matches. The germline CDR1 and CDR2 sequences are SEHNR and FQNEAQ (reference sequence). CDR3 nucleotides: TGTGCCAGCAGCCGTCGACTAGCGGGAGGGGACGGGGAGCTGTTTTTT. This gives the protein CASSRRLAGGDGELFF.

The rearrangement links TRBV27 to TRBJ2-5; D is possibly TRBD1 (6 bases). TRBJ2-7 matches the DNA end more closely, so the J call is doubtful. This CDR3 is 15 amino acids long. Germline CDR1 is MNHEY and CDR2 is SMNVEV (reference sequence). The chain's CDR3 is CASTKTGTRLYEQYF. The CDR3 region has the DNA TGTGCCAGCACAAAAACCGGGACACGACTCTACGAGCAGTACTTC.

V and J are TRBV28 and TRBJ2-1, with 8 bases fitting TRBD1. Germline V CDR1 and CDR2: MDHEN, SYDVKM. V was clipped by 4 bases and J by 7 bases; unmatched bases: 6. The CDR3 has 14 residues. The CDR3 region is CASSSHGQGNEQFF. CDR3 bases: TGTGCCAGCAGTTCACACGGACAGGGAAATGAGCAGTTCTTC.

This clone was observed a handful of times. The chain has TRBV30 and TRBJ2-3; 7 nucleotides align to TRBD1. The CDR3 sequence is 14 residues long. Germline loops: CDR1 GTSNPN, CDR2 SVGIG (reference sequence). With 1 base clipped from V and 2 bases from J, the junction kept 3 bases outside the gene matches. CDR3 sequence reads: CAWSAGGDTDTQYF. The CDR3 coding sequence is TGTGCCTGGAGTGCAGGGGGAGACACAGATACGCAGTATTTT. The entire variable domain, with the rest obtained from reference TRBV30 and TRBJ2-3, is as follows: SQTIHQWPATLVQPVGSPLSLECTVEGTSNPNLYWYRQAAGRGLQLLFYSVGIGQISSEVPQNLSASRPQDRQFILSSKKLLLSDSGFYLCAWSAGGDTDTQYFGPGTRLTVL.

Regarding this clone: This sample includes further DNA sequences coding for the same CDR3. The chain has TRBV30 and TRBJ2-1; 7 nucleotides line up with TRBD2. The V gene end was trimmed by 0 bases and the J gene end by 4 bases; junction bases not matched to a gene: 6. The CDR3 has 15 residues. From germline, CDR1 is GTSNPN and CDR2 SVGIG (reference sequence). The CDR3 coding sequence is TGTGCCTGGAGTGTCCCGGGACTACCTTACAATGAGCAGTTCTTC. Amino acid sequence: CAWSVPGLPYNEQFF. The whole variable domain, remainder taken from reference TRBV30 and TRBJ2-1, is SQTIHQWPATLVQPVGSPLSLECTVEGTSNPNLYWYRQAAGRGLQLLFYSVGIGQISSEVPQNLSASRPQDRQFILSSKKLLLSDSGFYLCAWSVPGLPYNEQFFGPGTRLTVL.

The J gene is TRBJ2-3, the V gene TRBV9; 7 bases agree with TRBD1. The germline V gene encodes CDR1 SGDLS and CDR2 YYNGEE. The CDR3 runs to 18 residues. Trimming took 3 bases from V and 3 from J; bases not matched to a gene: 16. Here the CDR3 reads CASSEQDTGTAITDTQYF. The DNA for the CDR3 is TGTGCCAGCAGCGAACAAGACACCGGGACAGCAATAACAGATACGCAGTATTTT.

This clone has a handful of counts. This sequence joins TRBV14 and TRBJ2-1, with 10 positions matching TRBD2. The V gene end was trimmed by 3 bases and the J gene end by 4 bases; junction bases not matched to a gene: 6. CDR3 size: 16 residues. In germline, CDR1 is SGHDN, CDR2 FVKESK. CDR3 bases: TGTGCCAGCAGCCAGGGCCGACTAGCGGGTTACAATGAGCAGTTCTTC. Encoded protein: CASSQGRLAGYNEQFF. Supplemented by reference TRBV14 and TRBJ2-1, the full variable domain reads EAGVTQFPSHSVIEKGQTVTLRCDPISGHDNLYWYRRVMGKEIKFLLHFVKESKQDESGMPNNRFLAERTGGTYSTLKVQPAELEDSGVYFCASSQGRLAGYNEQFFGPGTRLTVL.

This clone came up a few times. The genes are TRBV18 and TRBJ1-5, with TRBD1 matching over 7 bases. The junction had 3 bases not matched to a gene; V was cut back by 4 bases and J by 0 bases. Germline assignment: CDR1 KGHSH and CDR2 LQKENI. The length of the CDR3 is 15 residues. The CDR3 bases are TGTGCCAGCTCACGAGGACAGGATAGCAATCAGCCCCAGCATTTT. Translated, it gives CASSRGQDSNQPQHF. The whole variable domain, remainder taken from reference TRBV18 and TRBJ1-5, is NAGVMQNPRHLVRRRGQEARLRCSPMKGHSHVYWYRQLPEEGLKFMVYLQKENIIDESGMPKERFSAEFPKEGPSILRIQQVVRGDSAAYFCASSRGQDSNQPQHFGDGTRLSIL.

V usage is TRBV5-6 and J usage is TRBJ1-2, with 7 bases aligning to TRBD1. Looked up from germline, CDR1 is SGHDT and CDR2 is YYEEEE. CDR3 length: 14 residues. The V segment lost 4 bases and the J segment 6 bases; nucleotides outside the gene matches: 9. Here the CDR3 DNA reads TGTGCCAGCAGCACTCGACAGGGAGCAGATGGCTACACCTTC. Its translation: CASSTRQGADGYTF.

Written as DNA, the CDR3 is TGCGCCAGCAGCTTGGCCAGTAGGTCAGGGGGTGACGAGCAGTACTTC. It translates to CASSLASRSGGDEQYF. The chain couples TRBV5-1 to TRBJ2-7; 7 bases line up with TRBD1. CDR1 and CDR2 from the germline V gene are SGHRS and YFSETQ. This CDR3 has 16 residues. With V trimmed by 0 bases and J by 5 bases, 11 bases remained unmatched.

This clone has a handful of counts. This sequence joins TRBV4-2 and TRBJ2-7, with TRBD2 identical over 14 bases. From germline, CDR1 is LGHNA and CDR2 YNFKEQ. CDR3 length: 18 residues. Losses at the gene ends were 4 bases for V and 0 bases for J; bases not matched to a gene: 8. CDR3 protein: CASSPRTSGRWGSYEQYF. The CDR3 DNA sequence: TGTGCCAGCAGCCCACGGACTAGCGGGAGGTGGGGCTCCTACGAGCAGTACTTC.

The sample holds a few counts of this clone. The CDR3 DNA follows: TGCGCCAGCAGCTACGGACTAGCGGGACAAGAGACCCAGTACTTC. This sequence encodes CASSYGLAGQETQYF. The rearrangement joins TRBV5-1 to TRBJ2-5; 12 nucleotides align to TRBD2. The CDR3 totals 15 residues. Germline V gene lookup returns CDR1 SGHRS and CDR2 YFSETQ. Losses at the gene ends were 3 bases for V and 2 bases for J; bases not matched to a gene: 2. The full variable domain, with the rest looked up from reference TRBV5-1 and TRBJ2-5, is KAGVTQTPRYLIKTRGQQVTLSCSPISGHRSVSWYQQTPGQGLQFLFEYFSETQRNKGNFPGRFSGRQFSNSRSEMNVSTLELGDSALYLCASSYGLAGQETQYFGPGTRLLVL.